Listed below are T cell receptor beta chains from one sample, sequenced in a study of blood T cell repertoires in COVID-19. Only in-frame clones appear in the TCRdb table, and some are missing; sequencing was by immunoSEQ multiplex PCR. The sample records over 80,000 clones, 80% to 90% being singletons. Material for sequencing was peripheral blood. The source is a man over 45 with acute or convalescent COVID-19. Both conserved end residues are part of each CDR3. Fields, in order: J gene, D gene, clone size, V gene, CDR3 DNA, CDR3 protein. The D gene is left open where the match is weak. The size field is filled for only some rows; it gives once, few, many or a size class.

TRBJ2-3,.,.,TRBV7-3,TGTGCCAGCAGCTTAAGGGCTTCCGGAGATACGCAGTATTTT,CASSLRASGDTQYF
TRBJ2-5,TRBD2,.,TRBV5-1,TGCGCCAGCAGCAAGACTAGCGGCCAAGAGACCCAGTACTTC,CASSKTSGQETQYF
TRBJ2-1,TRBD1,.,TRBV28,TGTGCCAGCAGTTTCTCGAGGGGGCGCAATGAGCAGTTCTTC,CASSFSRGRNEQFF
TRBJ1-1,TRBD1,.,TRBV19,TGTGCCAGTAAGGTGCAGGGGGCGCAAACTGAAGCTTTCTTT,CASKVQGAQTEAFF
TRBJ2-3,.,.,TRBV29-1,TGCAGCGTCGACAGCCCTAGCACAGATACGCAGTATTTT,CSVDSPSTDTQYF
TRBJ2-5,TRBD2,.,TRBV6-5,TGTGCCAGCAGGGGACGGGGAGCGGGGATGGAGACCCAGTACTTC,CASRGRGAGMETQYF
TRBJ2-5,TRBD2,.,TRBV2,TGTGCCAGCAGTCGACTAGCGGGGGGGCGGGAGACCCAGTACTTC,CASSRLAGGRETQYF
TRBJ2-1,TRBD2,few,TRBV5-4,TGTGCCAGCAGCTCTGGACTAGCGGGGGTTTCTGAGCAGTTCTTC,CASSSGLAGVSEQFF
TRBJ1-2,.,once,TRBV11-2,TGTGCCAGCAGTCTCGGGTTCTACTATGGCTACACCTTC,CASSLGFYYGYTF
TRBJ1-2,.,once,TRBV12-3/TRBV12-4,TGTGCCAGCAGTTTAGGTTCGAACTATGGCTACACCTTC,CASSLGSNYGYTF
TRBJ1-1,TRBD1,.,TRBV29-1,TGCAGCGCCGGAGGGGGCGTGAACACTGAAGCTTTCTTT,CSAGGGVNTEAFF
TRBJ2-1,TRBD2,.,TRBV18,TGTGCCAGCTCACCACCGAGAAGCGGGGGGATTCACAATGAGCAGTTCTTC,CASSPPRSGGIHNEQFF
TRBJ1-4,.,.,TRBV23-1,TGCGCCAGCAGTCAGCACGTACGGGACTGTCGGGAGGAAAAACTGTTTTTT,CASSQHVRDCREEKLFF
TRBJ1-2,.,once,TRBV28,TGTGCCAGCAGTTTACTCGGGGGGGTTGGCTACACCTTC,CASSLLGGVGYTF
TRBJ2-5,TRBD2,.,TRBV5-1,TGCGCCAGCAGCTTCACTAGCGGGGGGTTGGAGACCCAGTACTTC,CASSFTSGGLETQYF
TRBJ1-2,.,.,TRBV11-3,TGTGCCAGCAGCACCCCTACAGGGCTCAACTATGGCTACACCTTC,CASSTPTGLNYGYTF
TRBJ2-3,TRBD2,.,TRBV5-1,TGCGCCAGCAGCCCGGGACTAGCGGGGGGGTTCACAGATACGCAGTATTTT,CASSPGLAGGFTDTQYF
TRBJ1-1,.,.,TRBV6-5,TGTGCCAGCAGGGGGGCTGGGGCAGCTTTCTTT,CASRGAGAAFF
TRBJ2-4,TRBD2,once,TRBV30,TGTGCCTGGAGTTCAGCGGGGGGGGTAAACATTCAGTACTTC,CAWSSAGGVNIQYF
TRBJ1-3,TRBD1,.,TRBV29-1,TGCAGCGGGAGACAGGGCTCGGGAAACACCATATATTTT,CSGRQGSGNTIYF
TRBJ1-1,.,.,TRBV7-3,TGTGCCAGCAGCTTAACCGCGGGGGACACTGAAGCTTTCTTT,CASSLTAGDTEAFF
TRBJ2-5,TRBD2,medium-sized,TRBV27,TGTGCCAGCAGTGGAATTGGGACTAGCGGGGGGGCCTGGACCCAGTACTTC,CASSGIGTSGGAWTQYF
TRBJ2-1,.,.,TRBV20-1,TGCAGTGCTAGCAGGGAATTTGGGCAGTTCTTC,CSASREFGQFF
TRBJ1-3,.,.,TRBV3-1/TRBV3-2,TGTGCCAGCAGCTCGTACTCTGGAAACACCATATATTTT,CASSSYSGNTIYF
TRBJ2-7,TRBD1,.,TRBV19,TGTGCCAGTAGTCCACGGACAGGGGGTTACGAGCAGTACTTC,CASSPRTGGYEQYF
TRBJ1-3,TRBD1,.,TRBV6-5,TGTGCCAGCAGAATGACAGGGATGGCTGGAAACACCATATATTTT,CASRMTGMAGNTIYF
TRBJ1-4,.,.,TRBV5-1,TGCGCCAGCAGCCGGGGTTTGGATGAAAAACTGTTTTTT,CASSRGLDEKLFF
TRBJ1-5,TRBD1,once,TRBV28,TGTGCCAGCAGTTGGGGACAGGGTCGCAATCAGCCCCAGCATTTT,CASSWGQGRNQPQHF
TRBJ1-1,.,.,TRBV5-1,TGCGCCAGCAGCAAGGGAACAGGGTCCAACACTGAAGCTTTCTTT,CASSKGTGSNTEAFF
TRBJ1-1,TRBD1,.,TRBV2,TGTGCCAGCAGTGGGGGACAGGGTTTCTTCAACACTGAAGCTTTCTTT,CASSGGQGFFNTEAFF
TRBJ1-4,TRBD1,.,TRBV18,TGTGCCAGCTCACCCACCGGGACAGGGAATGAAAAACTGTTTTTT,CASSPTGTGNEKLFF
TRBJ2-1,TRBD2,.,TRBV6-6,TGTGCCAGCAGTTTTACTAGCGGTAATTACAATGAGCAGTTCTTC,CASSFTSGNYNEQFF
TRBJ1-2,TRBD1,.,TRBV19,TGTGCCAGTAGTATAGGACAGGGGGCCTATGGCTACACCTTC,CASSIGQGAYGYTF
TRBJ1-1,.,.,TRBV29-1,TGCAGCGTGCGCCAACAGGGTTCGGGTTTGTACACTGAAGCTTTCTTT,CSVRQQGSGLYTEAFF
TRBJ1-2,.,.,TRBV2,TGTGCCAGCGGGCCCTTACAGGGCTTTGGGGGCTACACCTTC,CASGPLQGFGGYTF
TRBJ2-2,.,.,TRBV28,TGTGCCAGCACCTCTGCGGGGAACACCGGGGAGCTGTTTTTT,CASTSAGNTGELFF
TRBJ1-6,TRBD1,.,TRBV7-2,TGTGCCAGCAGCCAGGGGGCAGGGAATTCACCCCTCCACTTT,CASSQGAGNSPLHF
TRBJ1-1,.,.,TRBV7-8,TGTGCCAGCAGCCATACAGGGTTCGCGGAAGCTTTCTTT,CASSHTGFAEAFF
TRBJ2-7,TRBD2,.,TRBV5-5,TGTGCCAGCAGCCCGGTGGGGACTAGAGCAGTTCTTTACGAGCAGTACTTC,CASSPVGTRAVLYEQYF
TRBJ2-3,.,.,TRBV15,TGTGCCAGTGGAGGGACAGATACGCAGTATTTT,CASGGTDTQYF
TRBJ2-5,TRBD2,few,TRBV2,TGTGCCAGCAGTGAAGAGCGCGGGGGAGGAGAGACCCAGTACTTC,CASSEERGGGETQYF
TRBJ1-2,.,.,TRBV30,TGTGCCTGGAGTGTACAGGGCTATGGCTACACCTTC,CAWSVQGYGYTF
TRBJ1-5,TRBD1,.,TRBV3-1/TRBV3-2,TGTGCCAGCAGCCAAGGACAGGGGAATCAGCCCCAGCATTTT,CASSQGQGNQPQHF
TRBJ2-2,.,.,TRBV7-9,TGTGCCAGCAGCCGGGATGGGACCGGGGAGCTGTTTTTT,CASSRDGTGELFF
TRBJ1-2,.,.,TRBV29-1,TGCAGCGTTGAAGATGGACAGAACTATGGCTACACCTTC,CSVEDGQNYGYTF
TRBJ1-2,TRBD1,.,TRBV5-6,TGTGCCAGCAGCGGTGGGACAGGGGCACGCTATGGCTACACCTTC,CASSGGTGARYGYTF
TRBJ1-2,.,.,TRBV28,TGTGCCACCCAACGGGGGGAGCTCTATGGCTACACCTTC,CATQRGELYGYTF
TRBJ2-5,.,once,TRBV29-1,TGCAGCGTTGAGGCCCTAGCAGGGACCCAGTACTTC,CSVEALAGTQYF
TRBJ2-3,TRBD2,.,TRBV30,TGTGCCTGGAGTGTATTCGGGGGGGCCAGGGATACGCAGTATTTT,CAWSVFGGARDTQYF
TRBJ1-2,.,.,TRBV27,TGTGCCAGCAGTAAAGAAGGCAGGGCCGGCTACACCTTC,CASSKEGRAGYTF
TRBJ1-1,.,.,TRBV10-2,TGCGCCAGCAAGGAGTATTCGAACACTGAAGCTTTCTTT,CASKEYSNTEAFF
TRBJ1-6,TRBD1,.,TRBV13,TGTGCCAGCAGCTATAGGACAGGGATTCCTTCACCCCTCCACTTT,CASSYRTGIPSPLHF